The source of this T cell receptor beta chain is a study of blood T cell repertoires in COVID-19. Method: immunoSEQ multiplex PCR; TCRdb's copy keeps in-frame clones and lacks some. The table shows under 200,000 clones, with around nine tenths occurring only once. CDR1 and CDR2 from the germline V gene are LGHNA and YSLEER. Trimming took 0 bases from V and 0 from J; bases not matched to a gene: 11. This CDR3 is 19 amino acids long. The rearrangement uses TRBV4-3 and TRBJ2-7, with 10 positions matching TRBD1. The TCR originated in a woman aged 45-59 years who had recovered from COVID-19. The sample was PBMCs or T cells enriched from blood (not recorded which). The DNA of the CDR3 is TGCGCCAGCAGCCAAGAATATGCGGTTAGGACAGGGGGCTCCTACGAGCAGTACTTC. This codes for CASSQEYAVRTGGSYEQYF.